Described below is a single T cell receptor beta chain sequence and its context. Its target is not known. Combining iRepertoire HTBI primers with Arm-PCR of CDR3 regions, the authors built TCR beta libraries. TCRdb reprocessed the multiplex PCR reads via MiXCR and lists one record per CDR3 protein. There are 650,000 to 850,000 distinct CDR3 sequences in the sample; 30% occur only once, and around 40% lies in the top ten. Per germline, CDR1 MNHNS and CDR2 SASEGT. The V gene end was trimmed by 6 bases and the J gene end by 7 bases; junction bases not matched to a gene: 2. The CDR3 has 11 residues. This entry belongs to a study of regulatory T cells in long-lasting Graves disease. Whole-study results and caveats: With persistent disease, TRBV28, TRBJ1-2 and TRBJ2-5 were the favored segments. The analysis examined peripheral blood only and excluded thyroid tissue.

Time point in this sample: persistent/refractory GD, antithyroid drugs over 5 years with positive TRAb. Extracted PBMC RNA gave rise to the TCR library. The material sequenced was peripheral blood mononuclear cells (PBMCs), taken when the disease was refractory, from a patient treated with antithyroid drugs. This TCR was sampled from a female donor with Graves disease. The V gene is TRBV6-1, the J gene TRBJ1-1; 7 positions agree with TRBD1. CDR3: CASRRGLEAFF. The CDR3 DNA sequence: TGTGCCAGCAGAAGGGGGCTTGAAGCTTTCTTT.